Below are 29 T cell receptor beta chains sequenced from a single sample in a study of T-cell memory formation after mild COVID-19. A single record per CDR3 protein comes from TCRdb applying MiXCR to the 5' RACE reads. The sample lists about 410,000 distinct CDR3 sequences; more than 15% were seen once. The sequencing input was PBMCs or a T cell subset sorted from them (not recorded which). The receptors derive from a man aged 18 to 29 who had mild COVID-19 (a few samples of this study predate the infection). Cell type and time point are not known.

This clonotype was counted a few times. The rearrangement uses TRBV7-9 and TRBJ1-1; TRBD1 matches at 9 bases. The V and J ends lost 5 bases and 2 bases, in that order; junction bases with no gene match: 9. Germline V gives CDR1 SEHNR, CDR2 FQNEAQ (reference sequence). The CDR3 extends over 16 amino acids. CDR3 loop: CASSIQGARGNTEAFF. The CDR3 nucleotides read TGTGCCAGCAGCATACAGGGGGCGCGGGGAAACACTGAAGCTTTCTTT.

This clonotype occurred a few times. The chain employs TRBV12-3 or TRBV12-4 and TRBJ2-3, with TRBD1 matching over 7 bases. The CDR3 runs 16 residues. The V segment lost 3 bases and the J segment 1 base; nucleotides outside the gene matches: 7. CDR3 coding DNA: TGTGCCAGCAGTTTCGGTTCCGGGACAGGCACAGATACGCAGTATTTT. This encodes CASSFGSGTGTDTQYF.

This chain connects TRBV6-2 or TRBV6-3 to TRBJ2-2; a possible D gene is TRBD2 (6 bases). The germline V gene encodes CDR1 MNHEY and CDR2 SVGEGT. The CDR3 loop spans 17 amino acids. The V and J ends lost 6 bases and 3 bases respectively, with 20 bases between them. In DNA, the CDR3 is TGTGCCAGCAGCCGTGATTCGGGACTGCGGGACACCGGGGAGCTGTTTTTT. Translated, it gives CASSRDSGLRDTGELFF.

The chain combines TRBV19 with TRBJ1-1; D might be TRBD1 (5 bases). The ends were cut back, 3 bases at V and 4 bases at J, with 9 bases in the middle. Germline V gene lookup returns CDR1 LNHDA and CDR2 SQIVND (reference sequence). The CDR3 is 13 residues long. CDR3 in DNA: TGTGCCAGTAGTATGTGGGGCGGCACTGAAGCTTTCTTT. Protein product: CASSMWGGTEAFF.

This clonotype was counted a few times. V and J are TRBV7-3 and TRBJ2-7; maybe TRBD2 (6 bases). The V and J ends lost 4 bases and 2 bases respectively, with 27 bases between them. The CDR3 is 19 amino acids. Germline assignment: CDR1 SGHTA and CDR2 FQGTGA. CDR3 sequence reads: CASSSQTRLASEVTYEQYV. CDR3 nucleotides: TGTGCCAGCAGCTCACAAACCCGCCTGGCTAGCGAAGTCACCTACGAGCAGTACGTC.

The chain employs TRBV5-1 and TRBJ2-3, with 8 bases lining up with TRBD2. The CDR3 is 16 residues long. The germline V gene has CDR1 SGHRS and CDR2 YFSETQ. After removal of 1 base from V and 2 bases from J, the junction contained 6 bases not matched to a gene. CDR3 DNA sequence: TGCGCCAGCAGCTTGAGTTGGGGACTAGACACAGATACGCAGTATTTT. It yields the protein CASSLSWGLDTDTQYF.

The chain couples TRBV9 to TRBJ2-2; 13 bases map to TRBD2. The ends lost 3 bases at V and 1 base at J; junction bases unmatched: 9. The CDR3 sequence is 19 residues long. Germline values: CDR1 SGDLS, CDR2 YYNGEE. The CDR3 sequence: CASSALTGTSGVNTGELFF. The CDR3 DNA reads as TGTGCCAGCAGCGCCCTCACCGGGACTAGCGGGGTGAACACCGGGGAGCTGTTTTTT.

This clonotype was seen repeatedly, ten times or more. The V call is TRBV5-1, the J call TRBJ1-5; weak D call: TRBD1 (5 bases). Germline assignment: CDR1 SGHRS and CDR2 YFSETQ. V gave up 2 bases and J gave up 1 base, with 7 bases separating them. The CDR3 loop spans 14 amino acids. The CDR3 nucleotides are TGCGCCAGCAGCTTCCGGGACAGCAATCAGCCCCAGCATTTT. It specifies CASSFRDSNQPQHF.

The V and J genes are TRBV7-8 and TRBJ1-6; D possibly corresponds to TRBD1 (6 bases). Germline V gives CDR1 SGHVS, CDR2 FQNEAQ. The CDR3 totals 15 residues. Trimming shortened V by 5 bases and J by 10 bases, and 18 bases separated the two germline ends. The CDR3 DNA reads as TGTGCCAGCAGCCCTAGTCGGGGGCTAGGGTCACCCCTCCACTTT. Translation: CASSPSRGLGSPLHF. Looking up the rest from reference TRBV7-8 and TRBJ1-6 gives the full variable domain: GAGVSQSPRYKVAKRGQDVALRCDPISGHVSLFWYQQALGQGPEFLTYFQNEAQLDKSGLPSDRFFAERPEGSVSTLKIQRTQQEDSAVYLCASSPSRGLGSPLHFGNGTRLTVT.

There are a few counts of this clonotype. The V and J genes are TRBV27 and TRBJ1-1; possibly TRBD1 for D (6 bases). Germline CDR1 and CDR2: MNHEY and SMNVEV (reference sequence). Trimming removed 5 bases at V and 1 base at J, with 17 bases between. The CDR3 is 16 residues long. The CDR3 DNA follows: TGTGCCAGCAGTATTCTTTCGACAGGCCCGAACACTGAAGCTTTCTTT. Translating gives CASSILSTGPNTEAFF.

This chain uses TRBV6-6 with TRBJ1-2; no reliable D call. Trimming stripped 0 bases from V and 0 bases from J, with 11 bases between. CDR1 and CDR2 (germline): MNHNY, SVGAGI (reference sequence). The CDR3 is made up of 16 amino acids. The CDR3, as DNA: TGTGCCAGCAGTTACTCGATCGCTGATTCTAACTATGGCTACACCTTC. Its translation: CASSYSIADSNYGYTF.

The chain uses TRBV12-3 or TRBV12-4 and TRBJ2-1, with 7 bases aligning to TRBD2. The CDR3 contains 11 residues. With 6 bases clipped from V and 13 bases from J, the junction kept 6 bases outside the gene matches. The CDR3 sequence is CASSLRLAQFF. The CDR3 coding sequence is TGTGCCAGCAGCTTGCGACTAGCCCAGTTCTTC.

This clonotype was picked up many times. The chain employs TRBV27 and TRBJ2-5; D call uncertain. V lost 0 bases and J 2 bases, leaving 7 bases between the germline ends. Germline V gene sequence: CDR1 MNHEY, CDR2 SMNVEV (reference sequence). The CDR3 covers 14 residues. The CDR3, as DNA: TGTGCCAGCAGTTTATCGGGCGTACAAGAGACCCAGTACTTC. Translation: CASSLSGVQETQYF.

This clonotype was counted only a few times. The V call is TRBV28, the J call TRBJ2-2; D is unresolved. The CDR3 runs 13 residues. CDR1 and CDR2 (germline): MDHEN, SYDVKM. V was trimmed by 3 bases and J by 5 bases, leaving 7 bases between them. CDR3 sequence reads: CASSFTSTGELFF. The CDR3 nucleotides are TGTGCCAGCAGTTTCACTTCGACCGGGGAGCTGTTTTTT.

This clonotype came up a few times. The chain is built from TRBV12-5 and TRBJ2-1; D not certain. Trimming removed 3 bases at V and 5 bases at J, with 17 bases between. Germline V CDR1 and CDR2: LGHNT, FRNRAP. CDR3 length equals 16 residues. Here the CDR3 reads CASGLGLFLSNNEQFF. The CDR3 coding sequence is TGTGCTAGTGGTTTAGGGCTGTTTCTCTCGAACAATGAGCAGTTCTTC.

This chain links TRBV6-2 or TRBV6-3 with TRBJ2-7; possible D gene TRBD1, 6 bases. Germline assignment: CDR1 MNHEY and CDR2 SVGEGT. The CDR3 spans 12 residues. Trimming stripped 8 bases from V and 7 bases from J, with 15 bases between. The CDR3 region has the DNA TGTGCCAGCCAATCGGGGACACGGGAGCAGTACTTC. Translated: CASQSGTREQYF.

This clonotype occurred a few times. This sequence joins TRBV6-6 and TRBJ1-2; D ambiguous. Germline CDR1 reads MNHNY; CDR2 reads SVGAGI (reference sequence). This CDR3 is 14 amino acids long. V was pared by 6 bases and J by 5 bases, with 16 bases between. CDR3: CASSLRAYKYGYTF. Here the CDR3 DNA reads TGTGCCAGCAGCCTCCGGGCTTACAAGTATGGCTACACCTTC.

The chain uses TRBV27 and TRBJ2-7; 7 bases fit TRBD2. The CDR3 runs 14 residues. Trimming at V came to 10 bases and at J to 3 bases, leaving 12 bases not matched to a gene. Germline values: CDR1 MNHEY, CDR2 SMNVEV (reference sequence). The CDR3 is CATLWEGRRYEQYV. DNA for the CDR3: TGTGCCACCCTATGGGAGGGAAGACGCTACGAGCAGTACGTC.

The chain has TRBV6-6 and TRBJ2-4; TRBD1 is a possible D gene (6 bases). CDR3 length: 15 residues. Per germline, CDR1 MNHNY and CDR2 SVGAGI (reference sequence). V was clipped by 2 bases and J by 9 bases, with 17 bases between them. As DNA, the CDR3 is TGTGCCAGCAGTTACGGGACATCCCGGTCAGGCATTCAGTACTTC. This sequence encodes CASSYGTSRSGIQYF.

A few counts support this clonotype. J is TRBJ2-2 and V is TRBV2; 7 bases agree with TRBD1. From germline, CDR1 is SNHLY and CDR2 FYNNEI. V shed 6 bases, J shed 0 bases, and the junction held 4 bases outside the gene matches. There are 15 residues in the CDR3. CDR3 sequence: CASRRGTANTGELFF. The CDR3 DNA reads as TGTGCCAGCAGGCGAGGGACAGCGAACACCGGGGAGCTGTTTTTT.

This clonotype was seen more than once but under ten times. The V call is TRBV13, the J call TRBJ1-6; 9 bases agree with TRBD1. Germline V gene lookup returns CDR1 PRHDT and CDR2 FYEKMQ (reference sequence). This CDR3 is 14 amino acids long. The J segment lost 8 bases and the V segment lost 4 bases, leaving 3 bases of the junction unmatched. In DNA form, the CDR3 reads TGTGCCAGCAGCTCCCGGGACAGGGATTCACCCCTCCACTTT. Encoded protein: CASSSRDRDSPLHF.

This clonotype was recorded once. For the CDR3, the DNA is TGTGCCAGCAGTCCCCCCGGAGGCAGGGTCTACGAGCAGTACTTC. It translates to CASSPPGGRVYEQYF. The chain joins TRBV28 to TRBJ2-7; perhaps D is TRBD1 or TRBD2 (5 bases each). The V and J ends lost 5 bases and 3 bases respectively, with 17 bases between them. CDR1 and CDR2 from the germline V gene are MDHEN and SYDVKM. The length of the CDR3 is 15 residues.

The rearrangement joins TRBV9 to TRBJ2-1, with D possibly called TRBD1 or TRBD2 (5 bases each). Trimming took 4 bases from V and 0 from J, leaving 14 bases between them. Per the germline V gene, CDR1 is SGDLS and CDR2 is YYNGEE. The CDR3 is 16 amino acids. CDR3 sequence (DNA): TGTGCCAGCAGCACATGGGCAGGGAGCTCCTACAATGAGCAGTTCTTC. It encodes CASSTWAGSSYNEQFF. Combining the CDR3 with reference TRBV9 and TRBJ2-1 gives the whole variable domain DSGVTQTPKHLITATGQRVTLRCSPRSGDLSVYWYQQSLDQGLQFLIQYYNGEERAKGNILERFSAQQFPDLHSELNLSSLELGDSALYFCASSTWAGSSYNEQFFGPGTRLTVL.

This chain links TRBV7-2 with TRBJ2-3; TRBD2 matches at 10 bases. The ends lost 5 bases at V and 3 bases at J; junction bases unmatched: 5. The germline V gene encodes CDR1 SGHTA and CDR2 FQGNSA. This CDR3 spans 15 amino acids. The CDR3 region has the DNA TGTGCCAGCAGCCGGGGAGCGGGGGGGACAGATACGCAGTATTTT. Translating gives CASSRGAGGTDTQYF.

Many counts were recorded for this clonotype. J is TRBJ2-7 and V is TRBV12-3 or TRBV12-4; D perhaps matches TRBD1 (6 bases). V was shortened by 3 bases and J by 3 bases, with 12 bases between the two germline ends. There are 14 residues in the CDR3. The CDR3 sequence: CASSFWTASYEQYF. DNA of the CDR3: TGTGCCAGCAGTTTCTGGACAGCGAGCTACGAGCAGTACTTC.

This clonotype was detected a few times. J is TRBJ2-7 and V is TRBV19, with a possible D match to TRBD1 (5 bases). This CDR3 comprises 14 residues. V dropped 4 bases and J dropped 1 base, with 11 bases sitting between them. The germline gives CDR1 LNHDA, CDR2 SQIVND (reference sequence). The CDR3 reads CASSTPGSSYEQYF. The CDR3 DNA sequence: TGTGCCAGTAGTACGCCAGGGTCTTCCTACGAGCAGTACTTC.

V and J are TRBV20-1 and TRBJ1-5, with D possibly matching TRBD1 (5 bases). The CDR3 has 13 residues. Germline loops: CDR1 DFQATT, CDR2 SNEGSKA (reference sequence). Trimming took 3 bases from V and 8 from J, leaving 14 bases between them. DNA of the CDR3: TGCAGTGCTAGCCTTAGGGGTTCGGAGCCCCAGCATTTT. Residues: CSASLRGSEPQHF.

This clonotype was observed a handful of times. This rearrangement joins TRBV5-1 to TRBJ2-3; D is unclear. The ends were cut back, 3 bases at V and 2 bases at J, with 7 bases in the middle. Germline CDR1 and CDR2: SGHRS and YFSETQ. This CDR3 is 13 amino acids long. CDR3 nucleotide sequence: TGCGCCAGCAGCTCCAGCGTCACAGATACGCAGTATTTT. It specifies CASSSSVTDTQYF.

In this sample, this clonotype turned up a few times. V usage is TRBV18 and J usage is TRBJ1-3; D not certain. CDR1 and CDR2 from the germline V gene are KGHSH and LQKENI. The CDR3 covers 16 residues. Trimming stripped 1 base from V and 7 bases from J, with 17 bases between. The CDR3 DNA sequence: TGTGCCAGCTCACCACGGCAGGTTTTGAACGTGAACACCATATATTTT. Translation: CASSPRQVLNVNTIYF.